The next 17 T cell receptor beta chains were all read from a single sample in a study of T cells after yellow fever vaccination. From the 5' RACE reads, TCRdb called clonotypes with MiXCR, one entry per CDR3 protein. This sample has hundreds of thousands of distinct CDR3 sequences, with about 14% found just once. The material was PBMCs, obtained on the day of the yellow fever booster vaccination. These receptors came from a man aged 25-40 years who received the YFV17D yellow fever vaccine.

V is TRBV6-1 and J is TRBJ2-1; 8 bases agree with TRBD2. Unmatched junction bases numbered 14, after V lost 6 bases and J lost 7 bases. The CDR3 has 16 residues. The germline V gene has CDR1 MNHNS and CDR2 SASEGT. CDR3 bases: TGTGCCAGCAGGCCCGGGGGAGCGGGGGTTCCTAATGAGCAGTTCTTC. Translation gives CASRPGGAGVPNEQFF.

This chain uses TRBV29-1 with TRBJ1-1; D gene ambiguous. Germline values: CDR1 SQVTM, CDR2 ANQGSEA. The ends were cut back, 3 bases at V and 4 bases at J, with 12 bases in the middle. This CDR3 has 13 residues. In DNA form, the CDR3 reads TGCAGCGTTGATCGAGGGTCGGGCACTGAAGCTTTCTTT. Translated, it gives CSVDRGSGTEAFF.

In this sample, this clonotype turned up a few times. The CDR3 nucleotides are TGTGCCAGCAAGTTTTCGGGGGCCCACGAGCAGTACTTC. Protein: CASKFSGAHEQYF. The chain recombines TRBV5-8 with TRBJ2-7; possibly TRBD1 or TRBD2 for D (6 bases each). Trimming took 6 bases from V and 5 from J, leaving 15 bases between them. Germline V CDR1 and CDR2: SGHTS, YDEGEE. The CDR3 covers 13 residues.

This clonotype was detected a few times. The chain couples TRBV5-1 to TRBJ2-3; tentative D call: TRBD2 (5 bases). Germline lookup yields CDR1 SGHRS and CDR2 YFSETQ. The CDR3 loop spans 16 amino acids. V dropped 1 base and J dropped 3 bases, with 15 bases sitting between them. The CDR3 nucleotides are TGCGCCAGCAGCTTGTTGACATCGACGGGGACAGATACGCAGTATTTT. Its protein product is CASSLLTSTGTDTQYF.

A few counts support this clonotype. Here the CDR3 DNA reads TGTGCCAGCAGCCCTAGGGGAACGGCAGTAGGAGAGACCCAGTACTTC. As protein: CASSPRGTAVGETQYF. The chain recombines TRBV9 with TRBJ2-5, with D possibly being TRBD1 (5 bases). This CDR3 is built from 16 residues. V lost 4 bases to trimming and J lost 4 bases, with 20 bases between them. CDR1 SGDLS and CDR2 YYNGEE come from the germline V gene.

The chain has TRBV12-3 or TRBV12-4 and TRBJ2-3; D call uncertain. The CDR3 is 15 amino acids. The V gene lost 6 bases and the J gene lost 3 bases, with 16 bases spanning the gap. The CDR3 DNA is TGTGCCAGCAGGATCGATCTTAGCCCTACAGATACGCAGTATTTT. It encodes CASRIDLSPTDTQYF.

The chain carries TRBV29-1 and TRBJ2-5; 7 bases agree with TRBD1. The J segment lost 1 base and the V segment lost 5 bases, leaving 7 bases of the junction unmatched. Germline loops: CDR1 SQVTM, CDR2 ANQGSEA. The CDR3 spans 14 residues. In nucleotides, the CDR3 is TGCAGCGTTACATGGACAGGCGTCCAAGAGACCCAGTACTTC. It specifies CSVTWTGVQETQYF.

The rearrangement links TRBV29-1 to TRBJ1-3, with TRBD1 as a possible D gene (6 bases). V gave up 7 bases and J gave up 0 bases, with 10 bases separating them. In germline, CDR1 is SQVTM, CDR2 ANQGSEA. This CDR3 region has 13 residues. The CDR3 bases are TGCAGCGCGCAGGGGATCTCTGGAAACACCATATATTTT. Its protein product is CSAQGISGNTIYF.

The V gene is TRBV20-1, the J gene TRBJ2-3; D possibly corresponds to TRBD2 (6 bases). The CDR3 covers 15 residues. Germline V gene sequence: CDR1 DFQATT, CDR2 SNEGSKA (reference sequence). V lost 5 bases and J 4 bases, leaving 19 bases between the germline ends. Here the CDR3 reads CSAPWVRESPDTQYF. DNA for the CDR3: TGCAGTGCTCCATGGGTCCGGGAGAGCCCAGATACGCAGTATTTT.

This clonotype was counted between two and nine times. In DNA form, the CDR3 reads TGCGCCAGCAGCTTAGGTCGAAACGCGCAGTATTTT. Amino acids: CASSLGRNAQYF. V is TRBV5-1 and J is TRBJ2-3, with unresolved D. Looked up from germline, CDR1 is SGHRS and CDR2 is YFSETQ. The CDR3 is 12 residues long. Trimming stripped 2 bases from V and 10 bases from J, with 11 bases between.

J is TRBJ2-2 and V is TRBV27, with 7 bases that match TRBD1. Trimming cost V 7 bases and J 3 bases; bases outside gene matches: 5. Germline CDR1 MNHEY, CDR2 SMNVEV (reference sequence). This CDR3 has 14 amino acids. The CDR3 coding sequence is TGTGCCAGCACGAGGGGGCGCGACACCGGGGAGCTGTTTTTT. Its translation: CASTRGRDTGELFF.

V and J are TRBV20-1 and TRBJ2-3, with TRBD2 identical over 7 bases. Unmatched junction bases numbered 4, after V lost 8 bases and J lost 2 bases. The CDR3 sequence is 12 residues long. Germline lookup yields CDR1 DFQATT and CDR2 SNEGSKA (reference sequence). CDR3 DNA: TGCAGTACAAGCGGGGCCACAGATACGCAGTATTTT. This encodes CSTSGATDTQYF.

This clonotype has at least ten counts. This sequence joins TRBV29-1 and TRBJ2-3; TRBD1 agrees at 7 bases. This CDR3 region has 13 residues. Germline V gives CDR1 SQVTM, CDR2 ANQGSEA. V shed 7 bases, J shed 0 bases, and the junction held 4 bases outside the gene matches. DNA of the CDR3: TGCAGCGCCCGACAGGGTAGCACAGATACGCAGTATTTT. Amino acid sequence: CSARQGSTDTQYF.

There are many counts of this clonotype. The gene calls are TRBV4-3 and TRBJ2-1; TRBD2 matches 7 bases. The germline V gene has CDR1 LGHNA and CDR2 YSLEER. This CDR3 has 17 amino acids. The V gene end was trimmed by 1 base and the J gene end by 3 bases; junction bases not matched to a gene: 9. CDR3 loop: CASSQGGLADNYNEQFF. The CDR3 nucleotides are TGCGCCAGCAGCCAAGGCGGGCTAGCGGACAACTACAATGAGCAGTTCTTC.

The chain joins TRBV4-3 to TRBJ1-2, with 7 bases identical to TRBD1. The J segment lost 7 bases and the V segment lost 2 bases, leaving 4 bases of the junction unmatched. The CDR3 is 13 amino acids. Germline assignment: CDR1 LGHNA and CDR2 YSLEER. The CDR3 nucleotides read TGCGCCAGCAGCCAATCGACAGGGAGTGGCTACACCTTC. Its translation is CASSQSTGSGYTF.

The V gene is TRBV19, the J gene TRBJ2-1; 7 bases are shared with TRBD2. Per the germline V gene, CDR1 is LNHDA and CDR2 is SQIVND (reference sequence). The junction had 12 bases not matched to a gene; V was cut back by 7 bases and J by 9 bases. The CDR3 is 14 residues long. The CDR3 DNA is TGTGCCAGTACACGGGAGAGCGGGATAAGTGAGCAGTTCTTC. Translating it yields CASTRESGISEQFF.

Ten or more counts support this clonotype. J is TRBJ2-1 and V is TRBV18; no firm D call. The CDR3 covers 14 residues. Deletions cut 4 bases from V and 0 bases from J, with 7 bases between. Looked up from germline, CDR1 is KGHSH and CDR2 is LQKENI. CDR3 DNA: TGTGCCAGCTCACTATCGAACTCCTACAATGAGCAGTTCTTC. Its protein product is CASSLSNSYNEQFF. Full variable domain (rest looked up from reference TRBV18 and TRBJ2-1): NAGVMQNPRHLVRRRGQEARLRCSPMKGHSHVYWYRQLPEEGLKFMVYLQKENIIDESGMPKERFSAEFPKEGPSILRIQQVVRGDSAAYFCASSLSNSYNEQFFGPGTRLTVL.